This entry features one TCR beta chain sequence. Its cognate antigen is unknown. Germline-derived CDR1 and CDR2 are SGHRS and YFSETQ. CDR3 length: 14 residues. With 0 bases removed from V and 8 bases from J, the gap between germline ends came to 14 bases. The entry originates in a study of cytomegalovirus exposure and HLA in healthy donors. The PCR employed 60 Vbeta primers together with 13 Jbeta primers. This table comes from immunoSEQ multiplex PCR, and its TCRdb copy is limited to in-frame clones, with some not included. The data contain around 65,000 clones, about 85% of them singletons. Study-wide points: It was shown in a later analysis that HLA-associated TCR beta chains were more clonally expanded than other, equally common chains. In most subjects, TCR beta sequences reportedly gave accurate predictions of HLA-A and HLA-B alleles.

The sequence derives from a female donor in good health and CMV-seronegative. The sample consisted of PBMCs. The chain carries TRBV5-1 and TRBJ1-2; the D is unclear. The CDR3, as DNA: TGCGCCAGCAGCTTGGCCCGGCAGGCGGGAGGCTACACCTTC. It codes for CASSLARQAGGYTF.